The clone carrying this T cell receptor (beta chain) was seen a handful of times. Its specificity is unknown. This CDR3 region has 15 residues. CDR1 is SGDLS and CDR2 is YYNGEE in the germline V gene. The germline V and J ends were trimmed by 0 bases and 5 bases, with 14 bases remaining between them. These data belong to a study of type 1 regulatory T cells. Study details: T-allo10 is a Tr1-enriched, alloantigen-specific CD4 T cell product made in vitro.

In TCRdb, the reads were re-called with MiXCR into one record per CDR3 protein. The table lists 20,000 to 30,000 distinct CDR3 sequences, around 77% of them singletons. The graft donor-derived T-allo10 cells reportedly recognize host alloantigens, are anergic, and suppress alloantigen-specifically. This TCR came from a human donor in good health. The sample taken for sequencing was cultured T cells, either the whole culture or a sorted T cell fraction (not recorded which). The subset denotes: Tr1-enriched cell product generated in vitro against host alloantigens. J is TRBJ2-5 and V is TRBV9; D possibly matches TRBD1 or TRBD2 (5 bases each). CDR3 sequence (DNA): TGTGCCAGCAGCGTAGCTACTGGGACGGTGGAGACCCAGTACTTC. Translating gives CASSVATGTVETQYF.